Included here is one TCR beta chain sequence, with context. Produced via immunoSEQ multiplex PCR; TCRdb's table is partial and in-frame only. The sample has about 490,000 clones; around 80% are singletons. This specimen belongs to a study of shared clonotypes between healthy human individuals. This TCR was recovered from a woman aged 40 to 55 in good health. Some clones in this sample may be carry-over from other donors' samples. The material sequenced was PBMCs.

The CDR3 is CASSRPGTAYNEQFF. DNA for the CDR3: TGTGCCAGCAGCCGTCCTGGGACAGCCTACAATGAGCAGTTCTTC. The chain carries TRBV5-6 and TRBJ2-1, with 7 bases matching TRBD1. V gave up 4 bases and J gave up 2 bases; unmatched junction bases: 6. This CDR3 is built from 15 residues. Germline lookup yields CDR1 SGHDT and CDR2 YYEEEE.